This T cell receptor (beta chain) was recorded in a study of shared clonotypes between healthy human individuals. Trimming at V came to 1 base and at J to 5 bases, leaving 4 bases not matched to a gene. In germline, CDR1 is SEHNR, CDR2 FQNEAQ (reference sequence). This CDR3 is built from 14 residues. General study points: Larger estimated richness was generally seen in naive subsets than in memory subsets.

This clone was counted only a few times. Its antigen is not identified. This table comes from immunoSEQ multiplex PCR, and its TCRdb copy is limited to in-frame clones, with some not included. The repertoire consists of approximately 1,000,000 clones, with 75% to 85% occurring once and the leading ten covering approximately 0.52%. Sequenced sample: memory CD4+ T cells from PBMCs. Subset noted: CD45RA-negative fraction. The receptor's source is a man aged 18 to 35 in good health. Some clones in this sample may be carry-over from other donors' samples. The gene calls are TRBV7-9 and TRBJ2-5; 7 nucleotides match TRBD1. The CDR3 loop reads CASSLGRGLETQYF. The CDR3 DNA is TGTGCCAGCAGCTTAGGAAGGGGGCTTGAGACCCAGTACTTC.